This T cell receptor (beta chain) is drawn from a study of blood T cell repertoires in COVID-19. Study summary: Researchers got acute and convalescent COVID-19 samples from the United States, Italy and Spain. T cells, B-cell-depleted T cells, or PBMCs supplied cDNA or gDNA.

Trimming shortened V by 0 bases and J by 1 base, and 11 bases separated the two germline ends. In germline, CDR1 is SQVTM, CDR2 ANQGSEA. The length of the CDR3 is 15 residues. Original analysis: It was from reference gene primer amplification that nucleated cell counts were estimated. Method: immunoSEQ multiplex PCR; TCRdb's copy keeps in-frame clones and lacks some. The DNA was the basis for D and trimming; V, J and clone size are from that table. The profile shows about 54,000 clones, over 90% of them singletons. The clonotype comes from a man aged 50 to 59 with acute or convalescent COVID-19. The sequenced sample was peripheral blood. The V and J genes are TRBV29-1 and TRBJ2-3; possible D gene TRBD1, 5 bases. CDR3 residues: CSVEDQGRGTDTQYF. For the CDR3, the DNA is TGCAGCGTTGAAGATCAGGGCAGGGGCACAGATACGCAGTATTTT.